This TCR beta chain originates from a study of blood T cell repertoires in COVID-19. Study-wide background: The study drew acute and convalescent COVID-19 samples from the United States, Italy and Spain. From T cells, B-cell-depleted T cells, or PBMCs came the material, which was cDNA or gDNA.

Original data processing: Reference gene primer amplification gave estimated nucleated cell counts. The assay was immunoSEQ multiplex PCR, and TCRdb's table has in-frame clones only and misses some. V and J calls and clone size follow that table, whereas D and trimming were derived from the DNA. The sample records about 120,000 clones, 82% being singletons. V trimming: 0 bases; J trimming: 0 bases; junction bases outside the gene matches: 6. Per the germline V gene, CDR1 is SGHKS and CDR2 is YYEKEE (reference sequence). This CDR3 spans 17 amino acids. The sequence was obtained from a human donor in a cohort sampled during active COVID-19. Material: peripheral blood. V usage is TRBV5-5 and J usage is TRBJ1-1; 9 bases line up with TRBD1. The CDR3 DNA sequence: TGTGCCAGCAGCTTGGGCTCCGGGACAGGGCTGAACACTGAAGCTTTCTTT. Translated, it gives CASSLGSGTGLNTEAFF.